A single sample gave rise to the 26 T cell receptor beta chains below, sequenced in a study of T cell repertoires in cytomegalovirus infection. In TCRdb, the reads were re-called with MiXCR into one record per CDR3 protein. The data contain about 150,000 distinct CDR3 sequences, about 15% of them seen just once; the ten biggest clones take up around 20%. Sequencing input: CD8+ T cells from PBMCs. The origin of the receptors is a human donor in good health (CMV status not recorded). Some clones in this sample may be carry-over from other donors' samples.

V gene TRBV20-1 combines with J gene TRBJ2-1; D is possibly TRBD2 (6 bases). The CDR3 runs to 15 residues. Germline-derived CDR1 and CDR2 are DFQATT and SNEGSKA (reference sequence). Trimming removed 6 bases at V and 8 bases at J, with 23 bases between. The CDR3 sequence is CSATPSSEWGYEQFF. Here the CDR3 DNA reads TGCAGTGCCACCCCGTCTAGCGAATGGGGGTATGAGCAGTTCTTC.

This clonotype has a handful of counts. The rearrangement joins TRBV20-1 to TRBJ1-4; the match to TRBD1 covers 7 bases. The junction had 3 bases not matched to a gene; V was cut back by 2 bases and J by 0 bases. CDR3 length: 15 residues. Germline V gives CDR1 DFQATT, CDR2 SNEGSKA (reference sequence). CDR3 sequence: CSARPTGATNEKLFF. The CDR3 nucleotides are TGCAGTGCTAGACCCACAGGGGCAACTAATGAAAAACTGTTTTTT.

This clonotype showed up just a few times. The V gene is TRBV7-6, the J gene TRBJ2-5, with TRBD2 as a possible D gene (6 bases). This CDR3 has 13 residues. The V and J ends lost 2 bases and 3 bases respectively, with 7 bases between them. Looked up from germline, CDR1 is SGHVS and CDR2 is FNYEAQ. CDR3 nucleotides: TGTGCCAGCAGCTTATCTAGCGAAGAGACCCAGTACTTC. Translating gives CASSLSSEETQYF.

This clonotype was seen a handful of times. The chain couples TRBV7-8 to TRBJ1-1, with a weak D call TRBD1 (5 bases). The germline CDR1 and CDR2 sequences are SGHVS and FQNEAQ. This CDR3 region has 15 residues. The ends were cut back, 5 bases at V and 1 base at J, with 14 bases in the middle. Here the CDR3 DNA reads TGTGCCAGCAGCACGTCCCGACAGTGGAACACTGAAGCTTTCTTT. Protein product: CASSTSRQWNTEAFF.

The chain uses TRBV11-3 and TRBJ2-3; D is possibly TRBD2 (5 bases). V shed 4 bases and J shed 2 bases, with 7 bases lying between them. The CDR3 has 13 residues. The germline gives CDR1 SGHNT, CDR2 YENEEA. The CDR3 region has the DNA TGTGCCAGCAGCTACCGGGACACAGATACGCAGTATTTT. It yields the protein CASSYRDTDTQYF.

This clonotype was observed at least ten times. The genes are TRBV7-2 and TRBJ2-7; D possibly uses TRBD1 or TRBD2 (5 bases each). The CDR3 runs to 15 residues. V lost 2 bases, J lost 2 bases, and 13 bases lay in between. Per the germline V gene, CDR1 is SGHTA and CDR2 is FQGNSA. The CDR3 protein is CASSLFGAQTYEQYF. The CDR3 region has the DNA TGTGCCAGCAGCTTATTCGGGGCCCAAACCTACGAGCAGTACTTC. Variable domain in full (rest from reference TRBV7-2 and TRBJ2-7): GAGVSQSPSNKVTEKGKDVELRCDPISGHTALYWYRQSLGQGLEFLIYFQGNSAPDKSGLPSDRFSAERTGGSVSTLTIQRTQQEDSAVYLCASSLFGAQTYEQYFGPGTRLTVT.

The CDR3, as DNA: TGTGCCAGCAGCCCCGCGAGCTCACCCCTCCACTTT. Translating it yields CASSPASSPLHF. J is TRBJ1-6 and V is TRBV7-9; D not resolved. The CDR3 has 12 residues. The germline CDR1 and CDR2 sequences are SEHNR and FQNEAQ (reference sequence). The V and J ends lost 5 bases and 10 bases respectively, with 9 bases between them. Together with reference TRBV7-9 and TRBJ1-6, the CDR3 gives the full variable domain: DTGVSQNPRHKITKRGQNVTFRCDPISEHNRLYWYRQTLGQGPEFLTYFQNEAQLEKSRLLSDRFSAERPKGSFSTLEIQRTEQGDSAMYLCASSPASSPLHFGNGTRLTVT.

This clonotype was found many times. The chain joins TRBV7-8 to TRBJ2-1; 9 bases are a match to TRBD2. CDR3 size: 17 residues. The junction had 8 bases not matched to a gene; V was cut back by 5 bases and J by 0 bases. In germline, CDR1 is SGHVS, CDR2 FQNEAQ. The CDR3 sequence: CASSLSGGRSSYNEQFF. In DNA, the CDR3 is TGTGCCAGCAGCCTTAGCGGGGGCCGCAGCTCCTACAATGAGCAGTTCTTC.

The rearrangement links TRBV14 to TRBJ1-2, with D maybe TRBD1 (5 bases). CDR3 length: 16 amino acids. Germline V gene data show CDR1 as SGHDN and CDR2 as FVKESK. V was cut by 3 bases and J by 3 bases, with 17 bases left in between. The CDR3 region has the DNA TGTGCCAGCAGCCAGCAGGGAGGACCGCCAGACTATGGCTACACCTTC. Translation: CASSQQGGPPDYGYTF.

This chain uses TRBV7-3 with TRBJ2-3; D is undetermined. Germline V lookup: CDR1 SGHTA, CDR2 FQGTGA. The CDR3 consists of 15 residues. Between the trimmed V and J ends, which lost 5 bases and 4 bases, there was a span of 16 bases. The CDR3 region is CASSGNLNRSDTQYF. The CDR3 DNA follows: TGTGCCAGCAGCGGCAATCTAAATAGGTCAGATACGCAGTATTTT.

This clonotype was seen more than once but under ten times. This chain links TRBV29-1 with TRBJ2-5; D is unresolved. Germline CDR1 and CDR2: SQVTM and ANQGSEA. The CDR3 is 8 amino acids. The V end lost 4 bases, the J end lost 7 bases, and 1 base lay between the germline ends. CDR3 loop: CSVGTQYF. CDR3 sequence (DNA): TGCAGCGTTGGGACCCAGTACTTC.

Worth noting for this clonotype: At one end the junction does not follow the germline gene, possibly because of a read error. The gene calls are TRBV12-3 or TRBV12-4 and TRBJ2-2; no definite D call. The CDR3 length is 13 residues. The CDR3 reads CASSFWNTGQLFF. CDR3 sequence (DNA): TGTGCCAGCAGTTTCTGGAACACCGGGCAGCTGTTTTTT.

This chain connects TRBV6-2 or TRBV6-3 to TRBJ1-1; D is ambiguous. Germline CDR1 is MNHEY and CDR2 is SVGEGT. The CDR3 is 13 amino acids. The germline V and J ends were trimmed by 6 bases and 0 bases, with 8 bases remaining between them. CDR3 sequence reads: CASSPLMNTEAFF. DNA of the CDR3: TGTGCCAGCAGCCCGCTGATGAACACTGAAGCTTTCTTT.

The genes are TRBV14 and TRBJ2-1; tentative D call: TRBD2 (5 bases). Germline V CDR1 and CDR2: SGHDN, FVKESK. V shed 8 bases and J shed 5 bases, with 16 bases lying between them. The CDR3 contains 14 residues. As DNA, the CDR3 is TGTGCCAGCTGCCGGACTGGCGGGCACAATGAGCAGTTCTTC. Residues: CASCRTGGHNEQFF.

This clonotype was counted only a few times. The chain is built from TRBV6-8 and TRBJ1-4; 8 nucleotides agree with TRBD1. Germline CDR1 reads MNHGY; CDR2 reads SAAAGT. The CDR3 length is 15 residues. The ends lost 3 bases at V and 5 bases at J; junction bases unmatched: 5. The CDR3 loop reads CASSYLTGENEKLFF. CDR3 nucleotides: TGTGCCAGCAGTTATCTGACAGGGGAGAATGAAAAACTGTTTTTT.

This clonotype occurred a few times. The chain joins TRBV4-1 to TRBJ1-5; no definite D call. The V end was cut by 3 bases, the J end by 5 bases, with 11 bases between. The germline V gene encodes CDR1 MGHRA and CDR2 YSYEKL. This CDR3 contains 14 residues. CDR3 DNA: TGCGCCAGCAGCCACGTTACGGCTGATCAGCCCCAGCATTTT. It codes for CASSHVTADQPQHF.

The chain joins TRBV7-2 to TRBJ1-3; no definite D call. Germline V gives CDR1 SGHTA, CDR2 FQGNSA. The ends were cut back, 5 bases at V and 3 bases at J, with 14 bases in the middle. The CDR3 covers 15 residues. As DNA, the CDR3 is TGTGCCAGCAGCCCCGGTGGAGGTCTTGGAAACACCATATATTTT. Protein: CASSPGGGLGNTIYF.

The CDR3 bases are TGCAGCGTTGAAGCGCGGAGCTCTGGGGCCAACGTCCTGACTTTC. Residues: CSVEARSSGANVLTF. The chain combines TRBV29-1 with TRBJ2-6; no firm D call. Trimming took 1 base from V and 0 from J, leaving 7 bases between them. CDR3 length equals 15 residues. Germline CDR1 and CDR2: SQVTM and ANQGSEA.

The chain employs TRBV28 and TRBJ2-1; D call uncertain. Germline-derived CDR1 and CDR2 are MDHEN and SYDVKM. Between the trimmed V and J ends, which lost 9 bases and 6 bases, there was a span of 15 bases. The CDR3 extends over 13 amino acids. CDR3 coding DNA: TGTGCCAGTGGACGTGGTACCCCCAATGAGCAGTTCTTC. This encodes CASGRGTPNEQFF.

A remark on this clonotype: A single base separates this from a much larger clone, so it may be a read error. The V and J genes are TRBV27 and TRBJ2-5, with 8 bases matching TRBD2. Germline V gives CDR1 MNHEY, CDR2 SMNVEV (reference sequence). The CDR3 has 15 amino acids. The CDR3 here is CARSSTTGGQETQYF. The DNA for the CDR3 is TGTGCCCGCAGTTCCACGACGGGGGGGCAAGAGACCCAGTACTTC.

The rearrangement links TRBV10-1 to TRBJ2-3, with D possibly being TRBD2 (5 bases). The CDR3 loop spans 16 amino acids. Trimming took 3 bases from V and 4 from J, leaving 17 bases between them. Germline assignment: CDR1 WNHNN and CDR2 SYGVQD (reference sequence). CDR3 region: CASSDLDLGKPDTQYF. In DNA form, the CDR3 reads TGCGCCAGCAGTGACTTGGACTTAGGGAAACCAGATACGCAGTATTTT.

There are many counts of this clonotype. The chain links TRBV4-1 to TRBJ2-7; 7 bases align to TRBD1. In germline, CDR1 is MGHRA, CDR2 YSYEKL. The CDR3 covers 15 residues. Trimming removed 1 base from V and 5 bases from J; junction bases left unmatched: 8. As DNA, the CDR3 is TGCGCCAGCAGCCAAGTTCAGGGGGAGAAGAACGAGCAGTACTTC. Amino acid sequence: CASSQVQGEKNEQYF.

This clonotype was observed a few times. This rearrangement joins TRBV7-8 to TRBJ2-7, with TRBD2 matching 10 bases. V shed 0 bases and J 7 bases; nucleotides not matched to a gene: 12. Looked up from germline, CDR1 is SGHVS and CDR2 is FQNEAQ. This CDR3 has 17 residues. The CDR3 here is CASSLAPSGSSLREQYF. CDR3 DNA: TGTGCCAGCAGCTTAGCACCTAGCGGGAGTAGTCTGAGGGAGCAGTACTTC.

Only a few counts were recorded for this clonotype. V is TRBV7-9 and J is TRBJ2-1, with 7 positions matching TRBD2. There are 14 residues in the CDR3. Per the germline V gene, CDR1 is SEHNR and CDR2 is FQNEAQ (reference sequence). Trimming cost V 4 bases and J 5 bases; bases outside gene matches: 5. In nucleotides, the CDR3 is TGTGCCAGCAGCTCCTCCCTAGCGGACAATGAGCAGTTCTTC. Amino acid sequence: CASSSSLADNEQFF.

The chain recombines TRBV7-2 with TRBJ2-1, with D perhaps TRBD1 or TRBD2 (5 bases each). Germline V lookup: CDR1 SGHTA, CDR2 FQGNSA. Trimming took 5 bases from V and 8 from J, leaving 22 bases between them. The CDR3 is 16 amino acids. DNA for the CDR3: TGTGCCAGCAGCCCTAATCCCGGGACGCACTTCGATGAGCAGTTCTTC. Amino acids: CASSPNPGTHFDEQFF.

In this sample, this clonotype turned up many times. CDR3 region: CASSSGLAGTYEQYF. The CDR3 DNA reads as TGTGCCAGCAGCTCGGGACTAGCGGGAACCTACGAGCAGTACTTC. The rearrangement joins TRBV7-7 to TRBJ2-7; 13 bases match TRBD2. The CDR3 totals 15 residues. The V gene end was trimmed by 4 bases and the J gene end by 2 bases; junction bases not matched to a gene: 2. In germline, CDR1 is SSHAT, CDR2 FNYEAQ (reference sequence).